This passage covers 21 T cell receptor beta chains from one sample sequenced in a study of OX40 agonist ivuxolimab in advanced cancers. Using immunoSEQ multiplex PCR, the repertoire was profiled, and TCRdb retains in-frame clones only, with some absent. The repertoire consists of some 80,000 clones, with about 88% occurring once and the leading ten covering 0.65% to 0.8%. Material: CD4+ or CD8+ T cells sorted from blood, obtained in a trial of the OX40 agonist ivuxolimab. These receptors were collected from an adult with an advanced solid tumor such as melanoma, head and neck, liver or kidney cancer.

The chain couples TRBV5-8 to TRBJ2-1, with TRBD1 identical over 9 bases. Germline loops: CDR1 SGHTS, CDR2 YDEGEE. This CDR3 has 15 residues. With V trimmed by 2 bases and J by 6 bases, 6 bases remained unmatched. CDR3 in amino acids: CASSFWTGVTNEQFF. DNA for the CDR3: TGTGCCAGCAGCTTCTGGACAGGGGTAACCAATGAGCAGTTCTTC.

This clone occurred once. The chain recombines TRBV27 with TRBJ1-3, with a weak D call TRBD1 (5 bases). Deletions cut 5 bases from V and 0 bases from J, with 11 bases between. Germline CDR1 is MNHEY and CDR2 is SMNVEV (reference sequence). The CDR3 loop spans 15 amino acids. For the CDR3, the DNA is TGTGCCAGCAGTCCCAGGGCGTCCTCTGGAAACACCATATATTTT. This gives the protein CASSPRASSGNTIYF.

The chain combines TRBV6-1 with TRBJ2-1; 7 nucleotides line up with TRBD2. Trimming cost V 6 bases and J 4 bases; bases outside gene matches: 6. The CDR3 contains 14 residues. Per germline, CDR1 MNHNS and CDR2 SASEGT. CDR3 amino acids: CASRLSGQYNEQFF. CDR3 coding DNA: TGTGCCAGCAGACTTAGCGGGCAATACAATGAGCAGTTCTTC.

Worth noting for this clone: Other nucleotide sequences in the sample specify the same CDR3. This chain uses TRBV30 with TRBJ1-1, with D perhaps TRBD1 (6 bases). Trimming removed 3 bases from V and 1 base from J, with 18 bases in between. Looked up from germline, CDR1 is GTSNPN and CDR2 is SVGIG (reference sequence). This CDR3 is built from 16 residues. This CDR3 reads CAWSQLRGRGNTEAFF. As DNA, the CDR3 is TGTGCCTGGAGCCAGTTAAGGGGCAGGGGGAACACTGAAGCTTTCTTT.

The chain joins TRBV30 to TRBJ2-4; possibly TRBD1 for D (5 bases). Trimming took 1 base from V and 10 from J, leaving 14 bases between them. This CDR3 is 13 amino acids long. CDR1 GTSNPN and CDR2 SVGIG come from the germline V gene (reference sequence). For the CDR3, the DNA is TGTGCCTGGAGTGGGTTAGGGGCAGGGATTCAGTACTTC. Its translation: CAWSGLGAGIQYF.

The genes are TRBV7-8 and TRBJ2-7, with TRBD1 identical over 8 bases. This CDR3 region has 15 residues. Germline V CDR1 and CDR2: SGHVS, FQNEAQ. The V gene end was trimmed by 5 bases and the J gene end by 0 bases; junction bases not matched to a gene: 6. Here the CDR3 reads CASSPQTGDSYEQYF. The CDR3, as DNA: TGTGCCAGCAGCCCCCAGACAGGGGACTCCTACGAGCAGTACTTC.

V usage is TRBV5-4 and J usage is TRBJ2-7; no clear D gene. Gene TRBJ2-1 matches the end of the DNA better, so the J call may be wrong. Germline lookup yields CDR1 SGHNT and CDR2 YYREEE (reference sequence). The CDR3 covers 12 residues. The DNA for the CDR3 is TGTGCCAGCAGCTGGGGTTCAGGTGAGCAGTTCTTC. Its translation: CASSWGSGEQFF.

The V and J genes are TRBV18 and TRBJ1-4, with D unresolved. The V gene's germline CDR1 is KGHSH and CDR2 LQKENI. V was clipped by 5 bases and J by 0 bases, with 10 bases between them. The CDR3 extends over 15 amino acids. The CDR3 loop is CASSLNGPTNEKLFF. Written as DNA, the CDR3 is TGTGCCAGCTCATTAAACGGGCCAACTAATGAAAAACTGTTTTTT.

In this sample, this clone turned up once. DNA of the CDR3: TGCGCCAGCCACTTGGTGGGTCCTGGGGCCAACGTCCTGACTTTC. Translated: CASHLVGPGANVLTF. This chain uses TRBV5-1 with TRBJ2-6; D not resolved. Germline CDR1 is SGHRS and CDR2 is YFSETQ. This CDR3 contains 15 residues. V was trimmed by 7 bases and J by 2 bases, leaving 13 bases between them. The full variable domain, rest sourced from reference TRBV5-1 and TRBJ2-6, is KAGVTQTPRYLIKTRGQQVTLSCSPISGHRSVSWYQQTPGQGLQFLFEYFSETQRNKGNFPGRFSGRQFSNSRSEMNVSTLELGDSALYLCASHLVGPGANVLTFGAGSRLTVL.

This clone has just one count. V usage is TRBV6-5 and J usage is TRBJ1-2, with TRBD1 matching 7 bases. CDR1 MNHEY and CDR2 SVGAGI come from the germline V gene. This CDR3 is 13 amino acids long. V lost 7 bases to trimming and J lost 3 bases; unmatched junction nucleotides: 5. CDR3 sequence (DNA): TGTGCCAGCACCAAGACAGGGTACTATGGCTACACCTTC. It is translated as CASTKTGYYGYTF.

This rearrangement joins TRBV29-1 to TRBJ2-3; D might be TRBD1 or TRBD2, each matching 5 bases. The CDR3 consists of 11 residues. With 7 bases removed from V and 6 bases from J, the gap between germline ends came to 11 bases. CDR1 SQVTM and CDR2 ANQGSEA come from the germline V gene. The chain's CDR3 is CSAIEGDTQYF. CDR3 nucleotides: TGCAGCGCGATCGAGGGGGATACGCAGTATTTT.

This CDR3 is CASSSRLAGNRFF. Written as DNA, the CDR3 is TGTGCCAGTAGTTCCAGACTAGCGGGAAATCGGTTCTTC. The chain couples TRBV19 to TRBJ2-1; 11 bases match TRBD2. The CDR3 runs to 13 residues. Per the germline V gene, CDR1 is LNHDA and CDR2 is SQIVND (reference sequence). V gave up 5 bases and J gave up 15 bases; unmatched junction bases: 9. Full variable domain (missing parts from reference TRBV19 and TRBJ2-1): DGGITQSPKYLFRKEGQNVTLSCEQNLNHDAMYWYRQDPGQGLRLIYYSQIVNDFQKGDIAEGYSVSREKKESFPLTVTSAQKNPTAFYLCASSSRLAGNRFFGPGTRLTVL.

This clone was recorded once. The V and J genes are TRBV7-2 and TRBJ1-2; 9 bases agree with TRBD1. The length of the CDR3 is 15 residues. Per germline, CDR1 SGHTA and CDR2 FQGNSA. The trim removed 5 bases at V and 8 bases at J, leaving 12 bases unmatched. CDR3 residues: CASSTPGQGGSGYTF. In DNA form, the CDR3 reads TGTGCCAGCAGCACTCCGGGACAGGGCGGGAGCGGCTACACCTTC.

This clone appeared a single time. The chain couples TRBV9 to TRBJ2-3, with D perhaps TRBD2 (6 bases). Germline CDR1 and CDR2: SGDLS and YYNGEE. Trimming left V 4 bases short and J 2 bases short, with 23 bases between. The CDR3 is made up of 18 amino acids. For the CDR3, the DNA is TGTGCCAGCAGCCCAAACCCTCTATCCCGGGACTTCACAGATACGCAGTATTTT. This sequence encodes CASSPNPLSRDFTDTQYF. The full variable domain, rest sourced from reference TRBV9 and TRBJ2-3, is DSGVTQTPKHLITATGQRVTLRCSPRSGDLSVYWYQQSLDQGLQFLIQYYNGEERAKGNILERFSAQQFPDLHSELNLSSLELGDSALYFCASSPNPLSRDFTDTQYFGPGTRLTVL.

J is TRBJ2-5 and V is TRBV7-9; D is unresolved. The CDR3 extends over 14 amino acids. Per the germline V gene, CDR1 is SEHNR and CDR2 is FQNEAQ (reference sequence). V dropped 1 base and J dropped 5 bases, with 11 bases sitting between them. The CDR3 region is CASSLVGYRETQYF. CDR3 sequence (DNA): TGTGCCAGCAGCTTAGTCGGGTACCGGGAGACCCAGTACTTC. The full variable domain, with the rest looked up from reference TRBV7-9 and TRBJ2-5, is DTGVSQNPRHKITKRGQNVTFRCDPISEHNRLYWYRQTLGQGPEFLTYFQNEAQLEKSRLLSDRFSAERPKGSFSTLEIQRTEQGDSAMYLCASSLVGYRETQYFGPGTRLLVL.

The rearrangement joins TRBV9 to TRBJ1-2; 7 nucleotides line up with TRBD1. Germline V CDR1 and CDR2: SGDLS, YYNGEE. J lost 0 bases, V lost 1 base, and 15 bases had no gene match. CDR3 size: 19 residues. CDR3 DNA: TGTGCCAGCAGCGTACGGCACACAGGAAACAGGGGATCTAACTATGGCTACACCTTC. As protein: CASSVRHTGNRGSNYGYTF.

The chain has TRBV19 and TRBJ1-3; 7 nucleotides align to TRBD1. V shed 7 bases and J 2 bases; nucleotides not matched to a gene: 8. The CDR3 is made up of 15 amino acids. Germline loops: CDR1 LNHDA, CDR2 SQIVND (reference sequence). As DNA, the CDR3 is TGTGCCAGTACCGAACTAAGGGGGCCTGGAAACACCATATATTTT. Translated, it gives CASTELRGPGNTIYF.

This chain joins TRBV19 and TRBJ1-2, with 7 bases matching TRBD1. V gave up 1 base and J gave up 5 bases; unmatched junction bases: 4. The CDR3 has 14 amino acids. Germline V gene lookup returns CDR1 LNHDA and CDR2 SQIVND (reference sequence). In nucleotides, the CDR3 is TGTGCCAGTAGTATAGCCGGGACAGAATATGGCTACACCTTC. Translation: CASSIAGTEYGYTF.

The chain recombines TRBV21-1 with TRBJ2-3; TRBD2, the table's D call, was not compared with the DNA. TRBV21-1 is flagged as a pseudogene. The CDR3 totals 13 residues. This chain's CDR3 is CASSRAEGDTQYF. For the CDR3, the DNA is TGTGCCAGCAGCAGGGCGGAGGGGGATACGCAGTATTTT.

For the CDR3, the DNA is TGTGCCAGCTCCCGCGGACGGATCTATGGCTACACCTTC. Residues: CASSRGRIYGYTF. The rearrangement links TRBV28 to TRBJ1-2; no clear D. The CDR3 sequence is 13 residues long. The germline V gene has CDR1 MDHEN and CDR2 SYDVKM. V was clipped by 8 bases and J by 4 bases, with 14 bases between them.

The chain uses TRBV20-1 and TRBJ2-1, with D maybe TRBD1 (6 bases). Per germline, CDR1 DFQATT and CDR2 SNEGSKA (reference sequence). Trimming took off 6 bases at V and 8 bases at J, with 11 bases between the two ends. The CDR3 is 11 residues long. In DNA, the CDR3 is TGCAGTGCAGTAAACAGGGATGAGCAGTTCTTC. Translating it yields CSAVNRDEQFF.